This T cell receptor beta chain came from a study of metastatic and nonmetastatic thyroid tumors. About the research overall: Blood and tumor or nodule tissue repertoires from malignant and benign thyroid patients were compared.

This CDR3 region has 18 residues. V was clipped by 2 bases and J by 0 bases, with 21 bases between them. Germline V lookup: CDR1 SGHKS, CDR2 YYEKEE (reference sequence). This clone has at least ten counts. Authors' data handling: The distant-metastasis classifier for papillary thyroid cancer was built from CDR3 differences across clinicopathological groups. MiXCR reprocessed the PCR reads for TCRdb. TCRdb's processing, not the authors' own work, is the source of the V and J calls. This table holds roughly 40,000 clones, about 12% found once. Before thyroid surgery, none of the patients had received any treatment.

Sequencing input: blood. This clonotype was sampled from a male donor with papillary thyroid cancer or a benign thyroid nodule (not recorded which). Some clones in this sample may be carry-over from other donors' samples. This chain uses TRBV5-5 with TRBJ2-7; D might be TRBD1 or TRBD2, each matching 6 bases. As DNA, the CDR3 is TGTGCCAGCAGCTTTAAGGGGGGTGGAGGAACACACTCCTACGAGCAGTACTTC. Its protein product is CASSFKGGGGTHSYEQYF.